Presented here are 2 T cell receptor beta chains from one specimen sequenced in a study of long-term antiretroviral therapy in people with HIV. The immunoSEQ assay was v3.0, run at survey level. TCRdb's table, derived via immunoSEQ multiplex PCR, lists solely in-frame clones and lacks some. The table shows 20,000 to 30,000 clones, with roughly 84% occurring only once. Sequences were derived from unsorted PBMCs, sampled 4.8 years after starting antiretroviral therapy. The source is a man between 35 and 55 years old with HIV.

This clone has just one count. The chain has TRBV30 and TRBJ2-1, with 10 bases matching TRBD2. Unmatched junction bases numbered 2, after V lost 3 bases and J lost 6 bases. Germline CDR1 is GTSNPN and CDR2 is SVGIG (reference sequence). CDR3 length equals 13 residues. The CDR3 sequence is CAWSLAGANEQFF. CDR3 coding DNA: TGTGCCTGGAGCCTAGCGGGGGCCAATGAGCAGTTCTTC.

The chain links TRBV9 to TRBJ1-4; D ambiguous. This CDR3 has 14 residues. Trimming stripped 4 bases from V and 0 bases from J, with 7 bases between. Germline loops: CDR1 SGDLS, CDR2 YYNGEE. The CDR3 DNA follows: TGTGCCAGCAGCTCTTCCGCAACTAATGAAAAACTGTTTTTT. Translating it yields CASSSSATNEKLFF.